This note documents a single TCR beta chain sequence. Its antigen has not been determined. The sample originates from a study of CXCR3-negative and CXCR3-positive naive CD8 T cells (dated by TCRdb to between 2018 and 2020). Study-wide context: In total, 130 million to 150 million TRB reads were obtained, corresponding to roughly 1.5 +/- 0.3 million reads per library. Data from around ten donors, pooled across two independent experiments, went into the diversity and physicochemical repertoire analyses. For the TRBV-TRBJ cluster analysis, the naive subsets came from roughly 5 donors, while the memory cells came from 3 donors.

This sample was sequenced with a NextSeq 550. The Human TCR Profiling Kit (MiLaboratory) was used to make UMI-labeled 5' RACE TRB cDNA libraries. The full amount of extracted RNA was used for cDNA synthesis, and the full amount of resulting cDNA was used for PCR amplification. The libraries were made side by side, with each library going through the same number of PCR cycles. The source study handled its data this way. With a requirement of at least two reads per UMI, MIGEC and MiXCR extracted about 57,000 +/- 9,900 unique UMI-labeled TRB cDNA molecules per library. On average, each library contained about 40,000 +/- 10,000 functional in-frame TRB CDR3 nucleotide clonotypes without stop codons. Diversity metrics, including normalized Shannon-Wiener and Chao1, were computed in VDJtools after downsampling to 5000 UMI-labeled TRB molecules per sample. VDJtools computed clonotype-size-weighted physicochemical properties of the central five CDR3 residues: interaction energy, strength, volume and Kidera factor 4. The reads were reprocessed in TCRdb, with one entry per CDR3 protein sequence and no accompanying DNA. The V and J calls come from TCRdb's annotation, not from the publication. The sample table includes approximately 96,000 distinct CDR3 sequences. Clones ranked in the top ten supply about 1.1% of the sample.

Taken from the germline V gene, the CDR1 and CDR2 loops are SGHTA and FQGNSA. The CDR3 covers 14 residues, taking in both the cysteine and the phenylalanine. The DNA sequence is not available. Each CD8+ T cell subset was flow-sorted in triplicate, with 300,000 or so cells per subset placed directly into RLT lysis buffer. Naive CD8+ T cells were defined stringently as CD45RO-CCR7+CD27+CD95- to exclude memory contaminants. Peripheral blood mononuclear cells were isolated from buffy coats by standard density gradient centrifugation. Naive CXCR3-negative and CXCR3-positive CD8+ T cells were flow-sorted using a FACSAria III. Total RNA was extracted from sorted cells using an RNeasy Mini Kit. Study-level results and caveats: Repertoire diversity was comparably high in both naive subsets but much lower in memory CD8+ T cells. TRBV-TRBJ usage was similar between naive CXCR3-negative and CXCR3-positive cells from the same donor, while memory cells showed distinct patterns. TRB CDR3s from CXCR3-positive naive cells showed higher hydrophobicity (lower Kidera factor 4), lower energy, and higher strength and volume indices than CXCR3-negative naive cells. Because surface CD5, which has been linked to self-reactivity in mice, was comparable between naive subsets, TCR interaction strength was also inferred from TRB CDR3 physicochemical properties. Because CXCR3 expression was partially decreased after cryopreservation, freshly isolated PBMCs were used for most assays.

This TCR was sampled from a human donor in good health. Some clones in this sample may be carry-over from other donors' samples. The chain was built from TRBV7-2 and TRBJ2-7; TCRdb names TRBD1, which stays unverified in the absence of DNA. Sequenced sample: naive CXCR3+ CD8+ T cells from blood. The intended sense of this specimen's cell subset or site label: CD45RO-CCR7+CD27+CD95- naive CD8+ T cells expressing CXCR3 (TNR3+). The CDR3 region reads CASSLNPGFYEQYF.